The rows below give T cell receptor beta chains drawn from one sample of a study of regulatory T cells in long-lasting Graves disease. TCRdb redid the calling of the multiplex PCR reads with MiXCR, one entry per CDR3 protein. Altogether some 430,000 distinct CDR3 sequences are present, roughly a fifth being singletons, with the ten largest covering roughly 7%. The sample was peripheral blood mononuclear cells (PBMCs), taken when the disease was refractory, from a patient treated with antithyroid drugs. Every receptor here comes from a female donor with Graves disease. Each CDR3 is given without its conserved first and last residue. A D gene is named only where the DNA matches it firmly.

d_gene	j_gene	v_gene	CDR3aa
TRBD2	TRBJ2-5	TRBV20-1	SAKPGLAGGVYQETQY
TRBD1	TRBJ1-2	TRBV20-1	SALPLIGTVSNYGYT
.	TRBJ2-4	TRBV6-5	ASSYSLVGPRSSHAKNIQY
.	TRBJ1-1	TRBV6-4	ASSNLPGGTEAF
TRBD1	TRBJ1-2	TRBV3-1	ASTLGTGWNYGYT
.	TRBJ1-2	TRBV7-8	ASSLAWGRNYGYT
.	TRBJ1-1	TRBV12-3/TRBV12-4	ASSLFGNTEAF
TRBD1	TRBJ1-2	TRBV4-1	ASSQDRDRGFNYGYT
.	TRBJ1-4	TRBV20-1	SARASPGEKLF
.	TRBJ1-1	TRBV19	ASSIGSNTEAF
.	TRBJ2-7	TRBV6-9	ASSYPRIPEIYWVYEQY
.	TRBJ1-6	TRBV5-4	ASSFRPDSPLH
.	TRBJ1-2	TRBV20-1	SARGGRRGGYT
.	TRBJ2-4	TRBV5-1	ADLRGGKNIQY
.	TRBJ1-6	TRBV28	ASRKGGFSSPLH
TRBD1	TRBJ2-3	TRBV28	ASSPRTGTDTQY
.	TRBJ2-5	TRBV29-1	SVLGLSPETQY
.	TRBJ2-3	TRBV20-1	SARRVAGGSTDTQY
.	TRBJ2-2	TRBV19	ASSTLTGYTGELF
.	TRBJ2-7	TRBV11-3	ASGSDPDSAPGEQY
.	TRBJ1-2	TRBV20-1	SAREGLRYGYT
.	TRBJ2-4	TRBV28	ASRGPGKNIQY
TRBD1	TRBJ2-7	TRBV5-1	ASSSTGSPEYEQY
.	TRBJ2-5	TRBV5-1	ASSSPRTSQETQY
.	TRBJ2-2	TRBV12-3/TRBV12-4	ASRTTAGELF
TRBD2	TRBJ2-7	TRBV12-3/TRBV12-4	ASSKPTSGDYEQY
.	TRBJ1-6	TRBV11-2	ASSLEGLRNSPLH
.	TRBJ1-2	TRBV20-1	SAREGGHYGYT
TRBD1	TRBJ2-5	TRBV7-9	ASSPTGGYQETQY
.	TRBJ1-1	TRBV30	AWSGPNRDTEAF
.	TRBJ2-5	TRBV20-1	SAEGLVKVVGTQY
TRBD1	TRBJ2-1	TRBV2	ASSTGTGAPEQF
TRBD2	TRBJ2-2	TRBV7-7	ASTSTSGDNTGELF
TRBD1	TRBJ1-1	TRBV29-1	SVRTGGPDTEAF
.	TRBJ2-1	TRBV19	ATAPGTPYNEQF
.	TRBJ1-2	TRBV2	ASTRMEQNYGYT
.	TRBJ2-7	TRBV6-5	ASSYGSAVSYEQY
.	TRBJ1-2	TRBV4-1	ASSQGDRNTLPGYT
TRBD1	TRBJ2-7	TRBV10-3	AISARGQGLSEQY
.	TRBJ1-4	TRBV6-5	ASSYGEKLF
.	TRBJ2-7	TRBV6-1	ASEGQGIYEQY
TRBD1	TRBJ2-1	TRBV12-3/TRBV12-4	ASSLGQLFNEQF
.	TRBJ1-2	TRBV15	TTSRDSYGYT
TRBD1	TRBJ1-2	TRBV12-3/TRBV12-4	ASSPGLRTGGNYGYT
.	TRBJ2-5	TRBV28	ASSFGTQETQY
.	TRBJ2-5	TRBV24-1	ATSDHSKRTQY
TRBD1	TRBJ1-5	TRBV20-1	SARGQGLLNQPQH
TRBD1	TRBJ1-1	TRBV5-1	ASSFLTGGAVTEAF
.	TRBJ1-5	TRBV11-2	ASSHRFGDGNQPQH
TRBD2	TRBJ2-7	TRBV11-3	ASSLAGLAGVVDEQY
.	TRBJ1-2	TRBV9	ASSVDPGTPWAYGYT